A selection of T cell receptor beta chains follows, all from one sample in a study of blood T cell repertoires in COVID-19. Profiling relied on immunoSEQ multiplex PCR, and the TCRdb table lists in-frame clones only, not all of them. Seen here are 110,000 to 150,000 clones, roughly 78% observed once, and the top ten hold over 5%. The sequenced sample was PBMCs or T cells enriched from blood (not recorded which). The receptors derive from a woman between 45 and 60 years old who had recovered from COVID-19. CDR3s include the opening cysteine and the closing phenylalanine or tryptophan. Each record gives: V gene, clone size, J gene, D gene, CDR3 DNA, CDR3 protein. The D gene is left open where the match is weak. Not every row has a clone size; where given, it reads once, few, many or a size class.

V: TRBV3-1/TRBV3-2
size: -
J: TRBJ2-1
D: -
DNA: TGTGCCAGCAGCCCGCCCCTAGCGCGCTCCTACAATGAGCAGTTCTTC
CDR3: CASSPPLARSYNEQFF

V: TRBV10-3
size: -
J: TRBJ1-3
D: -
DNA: TGTGCCATCAGTAGCGATACCTCTGGAAACACCATATATTTT
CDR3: CAISSDTSGNTIYF

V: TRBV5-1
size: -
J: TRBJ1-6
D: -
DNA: TGCGCCAGCAGCCGTGAATCAGGGGAGGGATCACCCCTCCACTTT
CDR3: CASSRESGEGSPLHF

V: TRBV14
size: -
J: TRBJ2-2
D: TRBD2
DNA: TGTGCCAGCAGCCAAGGTGCTAGCGGGGGGGCCGGTACTTGGAACACCGGGGAGCTGTTTTTT
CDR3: CASSQGASGGAGTWNTGELFF

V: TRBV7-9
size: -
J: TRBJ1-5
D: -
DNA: TGTGCCAGCAGCTTAGGTTTCCTGAATCAGCCCCAGCATTTT
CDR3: CASSLGFLNQPQHF

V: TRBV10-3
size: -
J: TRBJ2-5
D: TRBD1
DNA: TGTGCCATCAGTACCGGGACAGGGGTCGAGACCCAGTACTTC
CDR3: CAISTGTGVETQYF

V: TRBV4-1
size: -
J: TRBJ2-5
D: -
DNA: TGCGCCAGCAGCCTCAAGGGAGCAGAGACCCAGTACTTC
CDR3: CASSLKGAETQYF

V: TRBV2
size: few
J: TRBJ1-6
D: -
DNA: TGTGCCAGCAGTGAAGATTTACAGGGAACCTCCTATAATTCACCCCTCCACTTT
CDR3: CASSEDLQGTSYNSPLHF

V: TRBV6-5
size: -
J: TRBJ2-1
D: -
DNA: TGTGCCAGCAGGCAGCAAACGGGTCATGAGCAGTTCTTC
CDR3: CASRQQTGHEQFF

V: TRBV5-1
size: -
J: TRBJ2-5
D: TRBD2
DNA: TGCGCCAGCAGCATGGGACTAGCGGGGACAGAGACCCAGTACTTC
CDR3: CASSMGLAGTETQYF

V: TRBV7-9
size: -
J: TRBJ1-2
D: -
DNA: TGTGCCAGCAGCTCGGTCTCGTGGGGCTACACCTTC
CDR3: CASSSVSWGYTF

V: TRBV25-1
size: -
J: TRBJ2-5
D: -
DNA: TGTGCCAGCAGTGGTCCCGATCCGGGTCCTCAAGAGACCCAGTACTTC
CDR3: CASSGPDPGPQETQYF

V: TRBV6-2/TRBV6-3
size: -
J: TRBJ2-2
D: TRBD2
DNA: TGTGCCAGCAGCGAGGGACTAGCGGGGGTCACCGGGGAGCTGTTTTTT
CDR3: CASSEGLAGVTGELFF

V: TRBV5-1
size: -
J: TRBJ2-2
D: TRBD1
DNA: TGCGCCAGCAGCTCCTCTTGGACAGGGATAAACACCGGGGAGCTGTTTTTT
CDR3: CASSSSWTGINTGELFF

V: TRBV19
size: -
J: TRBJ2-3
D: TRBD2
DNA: TGTGCCAGTAGAAAACTAGCGGGGTACACAGATACGCAGTATTTT
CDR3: CASRKLAGYTDTQYF

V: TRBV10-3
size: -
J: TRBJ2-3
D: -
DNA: TGTGCCATCCTTGAATCCGGGACAAATACGCAGTATTTT
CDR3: CAILESGTNTQYF

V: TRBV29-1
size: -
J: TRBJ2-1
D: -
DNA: TGCAGCGTTATAGGGGTTAGTGTCAATGAGCAGTTCTTC
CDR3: CSVIGVSVNEQFF

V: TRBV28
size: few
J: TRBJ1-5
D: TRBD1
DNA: TGTGCCAGCAGCCCCTTGGGTTTACCTTCGGGACAGTATCAGCCCCAGCATTTT
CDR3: CASSPLGLPSGQYQPQHF

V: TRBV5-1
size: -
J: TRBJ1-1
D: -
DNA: TGCGCCAGCAGCTCGGGACATCAAGGGAACACTGAAGCTTTCTTT
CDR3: CASSSGHQGNTEAFF

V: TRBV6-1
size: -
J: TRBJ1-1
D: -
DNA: TGTGCCAGCAGTGAGTCCTACTTAATGAACACTGAAGCTTTCTTT
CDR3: CASSESYLMNTEAFF

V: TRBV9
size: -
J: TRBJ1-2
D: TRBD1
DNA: TGTGCCAGCAGCCTTGGGACAGGGAAAACCTTTAACTATGGCTACACCTTC
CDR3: CASSLGTGKTFNYGYTF

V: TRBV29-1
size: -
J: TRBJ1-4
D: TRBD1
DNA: TGCAGCGTTGGTGGCAGGGGGTCGACTAATGAAAAACTGTTTTTT
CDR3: CSVGGRGSTNEKLFF

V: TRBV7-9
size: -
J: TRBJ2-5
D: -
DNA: TGTGCCAGCAGCTTAGAAGGACAACTAATCCAAGAGACCCAGTACTTC
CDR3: CASSLEGQLIQETQYF

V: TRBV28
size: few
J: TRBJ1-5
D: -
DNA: TGTGCCAGCAGTTTACGGGGTTCAGGGGTAGGTAATCAGCCCCAGCATTTT
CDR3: CASSLRGSGVGNQPQHF

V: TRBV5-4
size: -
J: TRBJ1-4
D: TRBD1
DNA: TGTGCCAGCAGCAAGGACAGGACCGCCGGTGAAAAACTGTTTTTT
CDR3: CASSKDRTAGEKLFF

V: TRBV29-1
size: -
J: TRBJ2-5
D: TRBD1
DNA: TGCAGCGCTCGGACAGGGGAGGAGACCCAGTACTTC
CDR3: CSARTGEETQYF

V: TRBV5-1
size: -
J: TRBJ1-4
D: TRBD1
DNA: TGCGCCAGCAGCTTGTTCGGACAGGGTGCTGAAAAACTGTTTTTT
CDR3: CASSLFGQGAEKLFF

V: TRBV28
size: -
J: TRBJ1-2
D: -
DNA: TGTGCCAGCAGCCTGAGCGGGATCTATGGCTACACCTTC
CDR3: CASSLSGIYGYTF

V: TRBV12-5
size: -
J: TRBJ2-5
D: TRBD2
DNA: TGTGCTAGTGCCCCCGGGACTAGCGGGTTCCAAGAGACCCAGTACTTC
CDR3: CASAPGTSGFQETQYF

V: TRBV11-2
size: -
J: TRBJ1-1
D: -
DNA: TGTGCCTGGATGGGCACGTCGAACACTGAAGCTTTCTTT
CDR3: CAWMGTSNTEAFF

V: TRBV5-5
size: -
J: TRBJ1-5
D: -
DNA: TGTGCCAGCAGCTCTACAGGGACCAATCAGCCCCAGCATTTT
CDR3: CASSSTGTNQPQHF

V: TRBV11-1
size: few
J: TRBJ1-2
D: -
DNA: TGTGCCAGCAGCTTAACAGGTTATGGCTACACCTTC
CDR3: CASSLTGYGYTF

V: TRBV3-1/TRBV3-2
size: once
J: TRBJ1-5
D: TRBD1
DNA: TGTGCCAGCAGCCAAGCAGGGGGTCAGCCCCAGCATTTT
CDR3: CASSQAGGQPQHF

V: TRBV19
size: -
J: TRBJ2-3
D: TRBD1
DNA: TGTGCCAGTAGAGACCGGGACAGGAGGACAGATACGCAGTATTTT
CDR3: CASRDRDRRTDTQYF

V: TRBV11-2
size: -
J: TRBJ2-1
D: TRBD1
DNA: TGTGCCAGCAGCCTAAACTCCCCCGGGACAGGGGTCACGAAGTTCTTC
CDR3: CASSLNSPGTGVTKFF

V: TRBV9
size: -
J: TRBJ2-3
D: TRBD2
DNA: TGTGCCAGCAGCGGCGGGGGGGCCTCGAACACAGATACGCAGTATTTT
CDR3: CASSGGGASNTDTQYF

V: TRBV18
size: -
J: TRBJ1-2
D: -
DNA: TGTGCCAGCTCTCCTCTCACAGGGACCAACTATGGCTACACCTTC
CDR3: CASSPLTGTNYGYTF

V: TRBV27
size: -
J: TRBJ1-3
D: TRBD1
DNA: TGTGCCAGCAGTTTATCGGGACAGGGTGCGGCAGACACCATATATTTT
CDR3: CASSLSGQGAADTIYF

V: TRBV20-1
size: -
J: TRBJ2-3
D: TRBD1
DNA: TGCAGTGCTAGTGTCGCGACAGGGGGCGCCGGAGATACGCAGTATTTT
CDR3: CSASVATGGAGDTQYF

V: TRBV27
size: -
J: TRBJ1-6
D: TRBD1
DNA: TGTGCCAGCAGATTAAGACAGGGCACCCAGTCACCCCTCCACTTT
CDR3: CASRLRQGTQSPLHF

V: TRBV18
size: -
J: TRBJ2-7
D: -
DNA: TGTGCCAGCTCACCCGGAGGATTAACACAGGTGACAGGCGAGCAGTACTTC
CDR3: CASSPGGLTQVTGEQYF

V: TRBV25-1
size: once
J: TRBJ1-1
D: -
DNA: TGTGCCAGCACCCCTAGCGGTGGGAGGAGCACTGAAGCTTTCTTT
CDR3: CASTPSGGRSTEAFF

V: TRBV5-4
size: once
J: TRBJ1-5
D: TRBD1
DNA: TGTGCCAGCAGCGTCCAGGGGGCTGGTCAGCCCCAGCATTTT
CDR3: CASSVQGAGQPQHF

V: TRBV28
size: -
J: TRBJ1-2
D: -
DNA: TGTGCCAGCAGCCTTACAGCTAACTATGGCTACACCTTC
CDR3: CASSLTANYGYTF

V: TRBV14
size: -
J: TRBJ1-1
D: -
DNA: TGTGCCAGCAGCCGGGTAGGGGGAACCACTGAAGCTTTCTTT
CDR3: CASSRVGGTTEAFF

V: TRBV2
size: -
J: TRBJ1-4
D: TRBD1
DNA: TGTGCCAGTTCGACAGGGGATGGTGAAAAACTGTTTTTT
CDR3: CASSTGDGEKLFF

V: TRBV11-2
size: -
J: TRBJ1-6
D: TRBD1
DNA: TGTGCCAGCAGCGCGACAGGGTTCGATTCACCCCTCCACTTT
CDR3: CASSATGFDSPLHF

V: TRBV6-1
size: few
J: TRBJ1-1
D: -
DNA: TGTGCCAGCAGTGAAGGGGCGGGCACTGAAGCTTTCTTT
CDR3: CASSEGAGTEAFF

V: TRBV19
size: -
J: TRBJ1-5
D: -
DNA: TGTGCCAGTAGTATAGGGGGCCCGGGGACACGTATCGCCAATCAGCCCCAGCATTTT
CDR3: CASSIGGPGTRIANQPQHF

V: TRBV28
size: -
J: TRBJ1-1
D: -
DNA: TGTGCCAGCAGTGTTAGACAGGCTGTGAACACTGAAGCTTTCTTT
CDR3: CASSVRQAVNTEAFF

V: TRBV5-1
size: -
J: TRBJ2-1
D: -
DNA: TGCGCCAGCACTTCCATGAGTGGGGCGGCCTACAATGAGCAGTTCTTC
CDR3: CASTSMSGAAYNEQFF

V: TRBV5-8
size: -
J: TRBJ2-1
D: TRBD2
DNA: TGTGCCAGCAGCATTGCTAGCGGGGGGGGTTATGAGCAGTTCTTC
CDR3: CASSIASGGGYEQFF

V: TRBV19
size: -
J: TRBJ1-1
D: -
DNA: TGTGCCAGTAATTATGGTCGGGGGGTAATTGCTGTTAACACTGAAGCTTTCTTT
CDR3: CASNYGRGVIAVNTEAFF

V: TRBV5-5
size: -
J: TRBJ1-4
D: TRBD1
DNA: TGTGCCAGCAGCACCCCGACAGGGGAGAATGAAAAACTGTTTTTT
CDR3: CASSTPTGENEKLFF

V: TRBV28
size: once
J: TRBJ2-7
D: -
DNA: TGTGCCAGCAGTCCGGGGGAGCCCTACGAGCAGTACTTC
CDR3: CASSPGEPYEQYF

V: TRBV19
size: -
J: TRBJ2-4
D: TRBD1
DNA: TGTGCCAGTAGATGGGACAGGGAATCGGACATTCAGTACTTC
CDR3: CASRWDRESDIQYF

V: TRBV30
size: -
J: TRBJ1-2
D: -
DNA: TGTGCCTGGAGTGCGGACATGCAAGGCTACACCTTC
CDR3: CAWSADMQGYTF

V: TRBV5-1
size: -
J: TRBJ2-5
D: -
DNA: TGCGCCAGCAGCTTGGGGCCCGAAGAGACCCAGTACTTC
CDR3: CASSLGPEETQYF

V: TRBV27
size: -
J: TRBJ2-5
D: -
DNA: TGTGCCAGCAGTGCCCGGACAGTCCGGGAGACCCAGTACTTC
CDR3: CASSARTVRETQYF